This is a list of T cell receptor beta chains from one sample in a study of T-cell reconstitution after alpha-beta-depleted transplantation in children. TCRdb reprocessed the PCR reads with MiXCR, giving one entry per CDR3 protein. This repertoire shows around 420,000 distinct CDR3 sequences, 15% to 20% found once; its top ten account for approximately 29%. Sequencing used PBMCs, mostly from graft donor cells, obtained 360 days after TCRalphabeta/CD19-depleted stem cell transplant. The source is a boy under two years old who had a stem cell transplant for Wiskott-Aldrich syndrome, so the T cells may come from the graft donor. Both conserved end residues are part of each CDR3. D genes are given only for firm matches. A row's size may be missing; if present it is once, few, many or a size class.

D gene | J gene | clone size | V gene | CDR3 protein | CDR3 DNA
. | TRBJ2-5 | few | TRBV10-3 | CAISAREETQYF | TGTGCCATCAGTGCCAGGGAAGAGACCCAGTACTTC
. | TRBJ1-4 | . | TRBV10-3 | CAISPALNEKLFF | TGTGCCATCAGTCCCGCCTTGAATGAAAAACTGTTTTTT
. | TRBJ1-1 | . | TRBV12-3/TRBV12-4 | CASIPGRRLNTEAFF | TGTGCCAGCATACCGGGACGTCGTTTGAACACTGAAGCTTTCTTT
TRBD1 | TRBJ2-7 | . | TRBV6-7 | CSSSHDPTGNYEQYF | TGTAGCAGCAGCCATGACCCGACAGGGAACTACGAGCAGTACTTC
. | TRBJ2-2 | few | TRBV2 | CASSQNSGELFF | TGTGCCAGCAGTCAAAATTCCGGGGAGCTGTTTTTT
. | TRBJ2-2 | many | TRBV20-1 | CSARDPSGLSTGELFF | TGCAGTGCTAGAGACCCCTCGGGGTTGTCAACCGGGGAGCTGTTTTTT
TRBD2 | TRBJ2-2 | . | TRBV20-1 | CSARLAGAFTTGELFF | TGCAGTGCAAGACTAGCGGGAGCCTTCACCACCGGGGAGCTGTTTTTT
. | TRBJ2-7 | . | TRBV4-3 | CASSQERYSSYEQYF | TGCGCCAGCAGCCAAGAAAGGTACAGCTCCTACGAGCAGTACTTC
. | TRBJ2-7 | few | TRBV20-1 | CSARDLEVEVEQYF | TGCAGTGCTAGGGACCTCGAGGTCGAGGTTGAGCAGTACTTC
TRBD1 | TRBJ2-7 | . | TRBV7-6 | CASSLETGWSYEQYF | TGTGCCAGCAGCTTAGAGACAGGGTGGTCCTACGAGCAGTACTTC
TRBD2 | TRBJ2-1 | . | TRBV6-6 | CASSSKAGGGQFF | TGTGCCAGCAGTTCCAAAGCGGGAGGCGGGCAGTTCTTC
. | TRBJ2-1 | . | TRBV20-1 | CSARDLSGHYNEQFF | TGCAGTGCTAGAGATCTTAGCGGACACTACAATGAGCAGTTCTTC
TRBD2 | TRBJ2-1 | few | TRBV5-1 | CASSPTGLANNEQFF | TGCGCCAGCAGCCCCACGGGACTAGCGAACAATGAGCAGTTCTTC
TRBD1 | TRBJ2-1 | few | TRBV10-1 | CASSGQGSYEQFF | TGCGCCAGCAGTGGACAGGGTTCATATGAGCAGTTCTTC
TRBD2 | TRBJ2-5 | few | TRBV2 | CASSWTSGRVETQYF | TGTGCCAGCAGTTGGACTAGCGGGAGAGTTGAGACCCAGTACTTC
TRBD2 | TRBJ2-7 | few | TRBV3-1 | CASSQEGLASYEQYF | TGTGCCAGCAGCCAAGAAGGACTAGCCTCCTACGAGCAGTACTTC
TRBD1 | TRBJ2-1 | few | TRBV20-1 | CSASSFRGSSYNEQFF | TGCAGTGCTAGTTCATTCAGGGGGAGCTCCTACAATGAGCAGTTCTTC
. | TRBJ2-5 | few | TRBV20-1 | CSARKTRWETQYF | TGCAGTGCTAGAAAGACTAGGTGGGAGACCCAGTACTTC
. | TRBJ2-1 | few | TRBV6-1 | CASSLIMDTEQFF | TGTGCCAGCAGCCTCATCATGGACACTGAGCAGTTCTTC
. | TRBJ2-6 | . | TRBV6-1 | CASRTQGPGANVLTF | TGTGCCAGCAGAACACAGGGACCTGGGGCCAACGTCCTGACTTTC
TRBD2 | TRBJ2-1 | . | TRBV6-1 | CASIPHLGRGAGVSNEQFF | TGTGCCAGCATCCCCCACTTGGGACGGGGAGCGGGAGTTTCCAATGAGCAGTTCTTC
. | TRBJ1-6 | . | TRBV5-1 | CASSFKGSPLHF | TGCGCCAGCAGCTTTAAGGGTTCACCCCTCCACTTT
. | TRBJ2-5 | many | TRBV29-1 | CSVGSAALETQYF | TGCAGCGTTGGGTCGGCGGCATTAGAGACCCAGTACTTC
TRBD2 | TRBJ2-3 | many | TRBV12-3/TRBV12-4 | CASSPGASGIDTQYF | TGTGCCAGCAGTCCAGGGGCTAGCGGGATAGATACGCAGTATTTT
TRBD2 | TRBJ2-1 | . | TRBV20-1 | CSAPRLAGANEQFF | TGCAGTGCTCCCCGACTAGCGGGAGCCAATGAGCAGTTCTTC
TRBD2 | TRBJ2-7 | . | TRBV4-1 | CASSPRSGTSGAPYEQYF | TGCGCCAGCAGCCCTCGTTCCGGGACTAGCGGGGCGCCCTACGAGCAGTACTTC
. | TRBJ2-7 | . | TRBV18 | CASSPKGNEQYF | TGTGCCAGCTCACCAAAGGGTAACGAGCAGTACTTC
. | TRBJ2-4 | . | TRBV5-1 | CASSFGVGNIQYF | TGCGCCAGCAGCTTCGGGGTGGGGAACATTCAGTACTTC
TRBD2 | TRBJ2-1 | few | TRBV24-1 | CATSDPTPSGSRNEQFF | TGTGCCACCAGTGACCCAACTCCTAGCGGGAGCAGGAATGAGCAGTTCTTC
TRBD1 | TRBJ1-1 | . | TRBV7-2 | CASSLARGGMTEAFF | TGTGCCAGCAGCCTAGCCAGGGGGGGAATGACTGAAGCTTTCTTT
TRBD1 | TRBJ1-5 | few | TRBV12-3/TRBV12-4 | CASSLLGTGSQPQHF | TGTGCCAGCAGTCTGTTAGGGACAGGGAGTCAGCCCCAGCATTTT
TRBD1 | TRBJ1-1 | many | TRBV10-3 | CAIRGQGNTEAFF | TGTGCCATCAGGGGACAGGGAAACACTGAAGCTTTCTTT
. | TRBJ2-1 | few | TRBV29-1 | CSVDLVALGYNEQFF | TGCAGCGTTGATTTGGTGGCCTTGGGGTACAATGAGCAGTTCTTC
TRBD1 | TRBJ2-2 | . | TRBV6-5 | CASSWGGQGANTGELFF | TGTGCCAGCAGTTGGGGAGGACAGGGTGCGAACACCGGGGAGCTGTTTTTT
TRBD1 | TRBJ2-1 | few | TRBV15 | CATRRDRGEHLQFF | TGTGCCACCCGCCGGGACAGGGGGGAGCACCTGCAGTTCTTC
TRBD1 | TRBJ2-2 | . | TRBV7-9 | CASSSKTGKNTGELFF | TGTGCCAGCAGCTCAAAGACAGGGAAGAACACCGGGGAGCTGTTTTTT
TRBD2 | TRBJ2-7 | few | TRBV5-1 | CASSTGTSLGNEQYF | TGCGCCAGCAGCACCGGGACTAGCCTTGGAAACGAGCAGTACTTC
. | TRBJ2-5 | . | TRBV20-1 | CSAEQAGSRGETQYF | TGCAGTGCTGAACAGGCAGGGTCGCGAGGGGAGACCCAGTACTTC
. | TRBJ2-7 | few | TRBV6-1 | CASSFTRAFWGYEQYF | TGTGCCAGCAGCTTTACCAGGGCCTTCTGGGGCTACGAGCAGTACTTC
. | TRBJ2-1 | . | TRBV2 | CASSEFYNEQFF | TGTGCCAGCAGTGAATTTTACAATGAGCAGTTCTTC
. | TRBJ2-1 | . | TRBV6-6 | CASSPDWEQFF | TGTGCCAGCAGTCCAGATTGGGAGCAGTTCTTC
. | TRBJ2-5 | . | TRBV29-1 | CSARGGAVQETQYF | TGCAGCGCTAGGGGCGGGGCCGTCCAAGAGACCCAGTACTTC
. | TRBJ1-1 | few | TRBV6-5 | CASSSRVVAFF | TGTGCCAGCAGTTCCAGGGTAGTAGCTTTCTTT
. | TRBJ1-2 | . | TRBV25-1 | CASSPRDGSYGYTF | TGTGCCAGCAGTCCCAGGGACGGCTCCTATGGCTACACCTTC
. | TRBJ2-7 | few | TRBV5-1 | CASSLLTSSEQYF | TGCGCCAGCAGCTTGCTGACGTCCTCCGAGCAGTACTTC
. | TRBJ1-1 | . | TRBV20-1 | CSARDTARANTEAFF | TGCAGTGCTAGAGATACAGCCAGGGCGAACACTGAAGCTTTCTTT
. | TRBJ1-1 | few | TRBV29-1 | CSVEVLNTEAFF | TGCAGCGTTGAGGTGTTGAACACTGAAGCTTTCTTT
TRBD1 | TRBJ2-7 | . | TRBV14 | CASSNRGNEQYF | TGTGCCAGCAGCAACAGGGGAAACGAGCAGTACTTC